The 28 T cell receptor beta chains listed next were all sequenced from one sample in a study of T cells after yellow fever vaccination. TCRdb itself ran the 5' RACE reads through MiXCR, one entry per CDR3 protein. The repertoire has roughly 330,000 distinct CDR3 sequences, 3% to 4.5% of them found once; the top ten carry roughly 26%. The input for sequencing was PBMCs, taken 5 days after the yellow fever booster vaccination. Source of these receptors: a man aged 18 to 30 who received the YFV17D yellow fever vaccine.

J is TRBJ2-2 and V is TRBV5-1, with D perhaps TRBD2 (5 bases). Germline CDR1 is SGHRS and CDR2 is YFSETQ. V was shortened by 4 bases and J by 4 bases, with 8 bases between the two germline ends. The CDR3 length is 13 residues. CDR3: CASSEGFTGELFF. The CDR3 DNA sequence: TGCGCCAGCAGCGAGGGTTTCACCGGGGAGCTGTTTTTT.

The chain employs TRBV20-1 and TRBJ2-7; no clear D. The CDR3 runs 13 residues. Trimming cost V 1 base and J 0 bases, with 7 bases left between them. Looked up from germline, CDR1 is DFQATT and CDR2 is SNEGSKA (reference sequence). CDR3 nucleotides: TGCAGTGCTAGAGCGGCAAGCTCCTACGAGCAGTACGTC. It codes for CSARAASSYEQYV.

This clonotype was recorded at least ten times. The genes are TRBV7-9 and TRBJ2-5, with D maybe TRBD1 (6 bases). Between the trimmed V and J ends, which lost 4 bases and 0 bases, there was a span of 9 bases. Germline lookup yields CDR1 SEHNR and CDR2 FQNEAQ (reference sequence). CDR3 length: 14 residues. As DNA, the CDR3 is TGTGCCAGCAGCTCCGGGACATACCAAGAGACCCAGTACTTC. Its protein product is CASSSGTYQETQYF.

Only a few counts were recorded for this clonotype. The CDR3 nucleotides are TGCAGTGCTGGGTTAACTGGCACAGATACGCAGTATTTT. As protein: CSAGLTGTDTQYF. This chain connects TRBV20-1 to TRBJ2-3; D ambiguous. V was clipped by 5 bases and J by 1 base, with 10 bases between them. Germline V gene data show CDR1 as DFQATT and CDR2 as SNEGSKA (reference sequence). This CDR3 has 13 residues.

This clonotype was seen at least ten times. The CDR3 loop is CASSPLGETQYF. CDR3 DNA: TGTGCCAGCTCACCACTTGGTGAGACCCAGTACTTC. The chain carries TRBV12-3 or TRBV12-4 and TRBJ2-5, with D unresolved. V shed 8 bases and J shed 5 bases, with 12 bases lying between them. The CDR3 covers 12 residues.

This clonotype has just a few counts. The rearrangement uses TRBV3-1 and TRBJ1-6; D remains ambiguous. V shed 1 base and J shed 10 bases, with 5 bases lying between them. The CDR3 covers 12 residues. Germline lookup yields CDR1 LGHDT and CDR2 YNNKEL (reference sequence). CDR3 sequence reads: CASSQAGSPLHF. As DNA, the CDR3 is TGTGCCAGCAGCCAAGCGGGATCACCCCTCCACTTT.

In its sample, this clonotype was seen many times. The rearrangement links TRBV19 to TRBJ2-7; D perhaps matches TRBD2 (5 bases). Trimming removed 6 bases from V and 3 bases from J, with 15 bases in between. Looked up from germline, CDR1 is LNHDA and CDR2 is SQIVND (reference sequence). This CDR3 spans 14 amino acids. The CDR3, as DNA: TGTGCCAGTAGACTTAATGGAGGAAACTACGAGCAGTACTTC. It is translated as CASRLNGGNYEQYF.

The chain uses TRBV18 and TRBJ2-1, with D possibly TRBD2 on 5 matching bases. The CDR3 covers 16 residues. The germline CDR1 and CDR2 sequences are KGHSH and LQKENI. The ends were cut back, 2 bases at V and 1 base at J, with 12 bases in the middle. DNA of the CDR3: TGTGCCAGCTCACCATCCCCTCCGGGATCCTACAATGAGCAGTTCTTC. Translating gives CASSPSPPGSYNEQFF.

The rearrangement links TRBV5-4 to TRBJ2-4, with TRBD2 identical over 9 bases. V was pared by 3 bases and J by 2 bases, with 6 bases of the junction left unmatched. The CDR3 is made up of 16 amino acids. Germline CDR1 SGHNT, CDR2 YYREEE (reference sequence). The CDR3 DNA reads TGTGCCAGCAGCTCGGGGACTAGCCCTACCAAAAACATTCAGTACTTC. Its protein product is CASSSGTSPTKNIQYF.

This chain links TRBV24-1 with TRBJ1-2; D gene unclear. CDR3 length: 14 amino acids. Germline V lookup: CDR1 KGHDR, CDR2 SFDVKD. Trimming stripped 5 bases from V and 2 bases from J, with 11 bases between. Written as DNA, the CDR3 is TGTGCCACCAGTGGGGCAAACCAGAACTATGGCTACACCTTC. Translated: CATSGANQNYGYTF.

This clonotype was seen at least ten times. The chain's CDR3 is CASSVDRGKLAGIQETQYF. The CDR3 coding sequence is TGTGCCAGCAGCGTGGACAGGGGGAAACTAGCGGGGATCCAAGAGACCCAGTACTTC. J is TRBJ2-5 and V is TRBV7-3; tentatively, D is TRBD1 or TRBD2 (10 bases each). Trimming cost V 5 bases and J 1 base, with 26 bases left between them. Germline V lookup: CDR1 SGHTA, CDR2 FQGTGA. The CDR3 extends over 19 amino acids.

CDR3 coding DNA: TGCGCCAGCAGCCCCTTTGGGGCAGGGTCTAGCACAGATACGCAGTATTTT. It translates to CASSPFGAGSSTDTQYF. The chain uses TRBV4-1 and TRBJ2-3; tentatively, D is TRBD1 (5 bases). This CDR3 spans 17 amino acids. The germline V gene encodes CDR1 MGHRA and CDR2 YSYEKL. V lost 4 bases and J 0 bases, leaving 17 bases between the germline ends.

This clonotype occurred many times. This chain links TRBV7-8 with TRBJ2-3; D gene uncertain. V lost 4 bases and J 2 bases, leaving 10 bases between the germline ends. Germline V gene sequence: CDR1 SGHVS, CDR2 FQNEAQ. The CDR3 covers 14 residues. DNA of the CDR3: TGTGCCAGCAGCTCGTGGACCACCACAGATACGCAGTATTTT. This translates into CASSSWTTTDTQYF.

This clonotype was recorded many times. This rearrangement joins TRBV7-2 to TRBJ2-2; D is perhaps TRBD2 (6 bases). Trimming removed 6 bases from V and 5 bases from J, with 16 bases in between. Germline-derived CDR1 and CDR2 are SGHTA and FQGNSA. CDR3 length equals 15 residues. The chain's CDR3 is CASRIERAGTGELFF. CDR3 DNA sequence: TGTGCCAGCAGGATAGAGAGGGCGGGGACCGGGGAGCTGTTTTTT. Supplemented by reference TRBV7-2 and TRBJ2-2, the full variable domain reads GAGVSQSPSNKVTEKGKDVELRCDPISGHTALYWYRQSLGQGLEFLIYFQGNSAPDKSGLPSDRFSAERTGGSVSTLTIQRTQQEDSAVYLCASRIERAGTGELFFGEGSRLTVL.

This clonotype showed up just a few times. The V gene is TRBV7-2, the J gene TRBJ2-5; 7 bases fit TRBD1. The junction had 14 bases not matched to a gene; V was cut back by 0 bases and J by 1 base. The CDR3 spans 19 residues. Germline CDR1 reads SGHTA; CDR2 reads FQGNSA. CDR3 residues: CASSLAGRGYPPPQETQYF. CDR3 bases: TGTGCCAGCAGCTTAGCAGGCAGGGGGTATCCCCCCCCCCAAGAGACCCAGTACTTC. Complete variable domain (other parts from reference TRBV7-2 and TRBJ2-5): GAGVSQSPSNKVTEKGKDVELRCDPISGHTALYWYRQSLGQGLEFLIYFQGNSAPDKSGLPSDRFSAERTGGSVSTLTIQRTQQEDSAVYLCASSLAGRGYPPPQETQYFGPGTRLLVL.

This clonotype has only a few counts. CDR3 DNA sequence: TGTGCCAGCAGTTACTCGGCGTCAGGGGGACGGGGCTACACCTTC. This encodes CASSYSASGGRGYTF. The rearrangement uses TRBV6-5 and TRBJ1-2; 7 bases agree with TRBD1. The V segment lost 0 bases and the J segment 8 bases; nucleotides outside the gene matches: 9. The CDR3 is 15 amino acids. Germline CDR1 is MNHEY and CDR2 is SVGAGI.

The sample holds a few counts of this clonotype. The gene calls are TRBV4-1 and TRBJ1-3; no firm D call. CDR3 length: 16 amino acids. Germline assignment: CDR1 MGHRA and CDR2 YSYEKL. V was pared by 0 bases and J by 3 bases, with 12 bases between. The CDR3: CASSQEDSFSGNTIYF. The CDR3 coding sequence is TGCGCCAGCAGCCAAGAAGACTCCTTTAGTGGAAACACCATATATTTT.

This chain joins TRBV5-1 and TRBJ1-3; no definite D call. V lost 4 bases to trimming and J lost 0 bases, with 14 bases between them. The germline V gene has CDR1 SGHRS and CDR2 YFSETQ. The CDR3 runs 16 residues. CDR3 residues: CASSTDGRHSGNTIYF. The CDR3 DNA reads as TGCGCCAGCAGCACGGACGGACGGCACTCTGGAAACACCATATATTTT.

This clonotype occurred many times. The chain has TRBV6-1 and TRBJ1-2; TRBD1 matches 8 bases. CDR1 and CDR2 (germline): MNHNS, SASEGT. The V gene end was trimmed by 4 bases and the J gene end by 7 bases; junction bases not matched to a gene: 17. This CDR3 has 17 residues. DNA of the CDR3: TGTGCCAGCAGTGCGGACAGGGCAGGCTATCCGATCGGTGGCTACACCTTC. Residues: CASSADRAGYPIGGYTF.

The chain links TRBV2 to TRBJ2-3; the D gene could be TRBD1 or TRBD2 (5 bases each). The CDR3 sequence is 13 residues long. Trimming took 7 bases from V and 2 from J, leaving 10 bases between them. The germline V gene encodes CDR1 SNHLY and CDR2 FYNNEI. CDR3 in amino acids: CASTGRVTDTQYF. The CDR3 nucleotides read TGTGCCAGCACGGGGCGCGTCACAGATACGCAGTATTTT.

The sample holds a few counts of this clonotype. The chain employs TRBV20-1 and TRBJ2-5, with D tentatively TRBD1 or TRBD2 (5 bases each). The V end was cut by 4 bases, the J end by 0 bases, with 18 bases between. CDR3 length: 16 amino acids. CDR1 DFQATT and CDR2 SNEGSKA come from the germline V gene (reference sequence). The CDR3 sequence: CSAKSGTVAHQETQYF. DNA for the CDR3: TGCAGTGCTAAGTCCGGGACCGTGGCCCACCAAGAGACCCAGTACTTC.

This clonotype was counted only a few times. J is TRBJ2-1 and V is TRBV29-1; D not resolved. The CDR3 totals 13 residues. V gave up 7 bases and J gave up 5 bases, with 15 bases separating them. The germline CDR1 and CDR2 sequences are SQVTM and ANQGSEA. For the CDR3, the DNA is TGCAGCGCTCAAGTGAAAGTCGACAATGAGCAGTTCTTC. It yields the protein CSAQVKVDNEQFF.

This clonotype appeared a few times. V usage is TRBV3-1 and J usage is TRBJ1-1; D remains unclear. Germline-derived CDR1 and CDR2 are LGHDT and YNNKEL (reference sequence). V lost 0 bases, J lost 5 bases, and 7 bases lay in between. The CDR3 consists of 13 residues. The DNA for the CDR3 is TGTGCCAGCAGCCAAGAAGGTCGGACTGAAGCTTTCTTT. The encoded protein is CASSQEGRTEAFF.

This chain links TRBV15 with TRBJ2-7; D ambiguous. This CDR3 has 15 residues. The germline V and J ends were trimmed by 0 bases and 9 bases, with 18 bases remaining between them. The V gene's germline CDR1 is LNHNV and CDR2 YYDKDF (reference sequence). CDR3: CATSREGLVGRWQYF. CDR3 DNA sequence: TGTGCCACCAGCAGAGAGGGGTTGGTAGGAAGATGGCAGTACTTC.

This clonotype was found a few times. The chain has TRBV14 and TRBJ2-3; D ambiguous. The CDR3 is made up of 14 amino acids. Germline lookup yields CDR1 SGHDN and CDR2 FVKESK. Trimming cost V 4 bases and J 8 bases, with 16 bases left between them. The CDR3 sequence is CASSLRLGSFTQYF. The CDR3, as DNA: TGTGCCAGCAGCCTCCGCCTGGGGTCCTTTACGCAGTATTTT. The variable domain in full, with the rest retrieved from reference TRBV14 and TRBJ2-3, is EAGVTQFPSHSVIEKGQTVTLRCDPISGHDNLYWYRRVMGKEIKFLLHFVKESKQDESGMPNNRFLAERTGGTYSTLKVQPAELEDSGVYFCASSLRLGSFTQYFGPGTRLTVL.

Here the CDR3 DNA reads TGCGCCAGCAGCTTGACCGTCGCTGGGGAGACCCAGTACTTC. This sequence encodes CASSLTVAGETQYF. V and J are TRBV5-1 and TRBJ2-5; no clear D gene. V was trimmed by 1 base and J by 5 bases, leaving 12 bases between them. Germline CDR1 reads SGHRS; CDR2 reads YFSETQ. The CDR3 length is 14 residues.

In its sample, this clonotype was seen many times. The chain carries TRBV9 and TRBJ2-1; TRBD1 aligns across 7 bases. Looked up from germline, CDR1 is SGDLS and CDR2 is YYNGEE. The CDR3 consists of 15 residues. Unmatched junction bases numbered 7, after V lost 4 bases and J lost 3 bases. CDR3 protein: CASSQGERLYNEQFF. CDR3 DNA: TGTGCCAGCAGCCAGGGGGAACGGCTCTACAATGAGCAGTTCTTC.

The rearrangement links TRBV3-1 to TRBJ2-1; either TRBD1 or TRBD2 may fit D (7 bases each). Trimming removed 0 bases at V and 10 bases at J, with 16 bases between. The CDR3 has 15 residues. Germline V gene sequence: CDR1 LGHDT, CDR2 YNNKEL (reference sequence). CDR3: CASSQDDREGIEQFF. CDR3 DNA: TGTGCCAGCAGCCAAGATGACAGGGAGGGAATAGAGCAGTTCTTC.